This TCR beta chain comes out of a study of identical twins. TCRdb processed the 5' RACE reads anew with MiXCR; each CDR3 protein has one entry. The sample contains a few hundred thousand distinct CDR3 sequences, 14% of which appear only once. All donors comprised healthy Caucasians. V lost 0 bases and J lost 0, with 12 bases in between. In germline, CDR1 is DFQATT, CDR2 SNEGSKA (reference sequence). This CDR3 comprises 16 residues. This clonotype was counted between two and nine times. The same data also went into a second study, on yellow fever vaccine responses in identical twins.

The V gene is TRBV20-1, the J gene TRBJ2-4, with D tentatively TRBD1 or TRBD2 (5 bases each). This TCR was recovered from a woman in her late teens or twenties in good health. Material: CD4+ T cells sorted from blood. The DNA of the CDR3 is TGCAGTGCTAGAGATCTAGAGGGGCTAGCCAAAAACATTCAGTACTTC. Protein: CSARDLEGLAKNIQYF.